Below, 21 T cell receptor beta chains from the same sample are listed, as sequenced in a study of T-cell memory formation after mild COVID-19. TCRdb reprocessed the 5' RACE reads via MiXCR and lists one record per CDR3 protein. The table records approximately 340,000 distinct CDR3 sequences, over 10% of them present only once. The sample consisted of PBMCs or a T cell subset sorted from them (not recorded which). All receptors derive from a man between 18 and 29 years old who had mild COVID-19 (a few samples of this study predate the infection). Cell type and time point are not known.

The chain carries TRBV7-2 and TRBJ1-2; TRBD1 agrees at 7 bases. The V segment lost 4 bases and the J segment 4 bases; nucleotides outside the gene matches: 9. CDR1 and CDR2 (germline): SGHTA, FQGNSA. The CDR3 is made up of 15 amino acids. In DNA, the CDR3 is TGTGCCAGCAGCTCTTACCCCCGGACAGGCTATGGCTACACCTTC. Translation: CASSSYPRTGYGYTF.

This clonotype has a handful of counts. The CDR3 reads CASSPETSGNTIYF. CDR3 coding DNA: TGTGCCAGCTCACCGGAGACCTCTGGAAACACCATATATTTT. The chain combines TRBV18 with TRBJ1-3, with D unresolved. V was clipped by 3 bases and J by 0 bases, with 6 bases between them. The length of the CDR3 is 14 residues. Germline CDR1 and CDR2: KGHSH and LQKENI. Full variable domain (outside the CDR3, taken from reference TRBV18 and TRBJ1-3): NAGVMQNPRHLVRRRGQEARLRCSPMKGHSHVYWYRQLPEEGLKFMVYLQKENIIDESGMPKERFSAEFPKEGPSILRIQQVVRGDSAAYFCASSPETSGNTIYFGEGSWLTVV.

J is TRBJ1-5 and V is TRBV20-1; 8 bases line up with TRBD1. Germline assignment: CDR1 DFQATT and CDR2 SNEGSKA (reference sequence). V lost 0 bases and J lost 2; bases outside the gene matches: 0. The CDR3 contains 14 residues. CDR3 nucleotide sequence: TGCAGTGCTAGAGAGGACAGGGGCAATCAGCCCCAGCATTTT. Encoded protein: CSAREDRGNQPQHF.

This clonotype was detected many times. The rearrangement uses TRBV20-1 and TRBJ2-2; D possibly corresponds to TRBD2 (5 bases). Per germline, CDR1 DFQATT and CDR2 SNEGSKA (reference sequence). The germline V and J ends were trimmed by 5 bases and 3 bases, with 7 bases remaining between them. The CDR3 has 12 residues. This CDR3 is CSAPDYTGELFF. The CDR3, as DNA: TGCAGTGCTCCGGACTACACCGGGGAGCTGTTTTTT.

This clonotype has more than one count but fewer than ten. The CDR3: CASSFVHGGNSPLHF. CDR3 coding DNA: TGTGCCAGCAGCTTCGTGCACGGAGGAAATTCACCCCTCCACTTT. The J gene is TRBJ1-6, the V gene TRBV7-9; D unclear. The CDR3 sequence is 15 residues long. Trimming shortened V by 3 bases and J by 7 bases, and 13 bases separated the two germline ends. Germline V gene data show CDR1 as SEHNR and CDR2 as FQNEAQ (reference sequence).

The chain recombines TRBV25-1 with TRBJ1-4, with a tentative D call TRBD1 (6 bases). Trimming stripped 3 bases from V and 5 bases from J, with 13 bases between. CDR1 and CDR2 from the germline V gene are MGHDK and SYGVNS. The CDR3 extends over 15 amino acids. The CDR3 here is CASSDLGGGNEKLFF. The CDR3 DNA reads as TGTGCCAGCAGTGATCTGGGGGGCGGGAATGAAAAACTGTTTTTT.

This chain connects TRBV28 to TRBJ2-1; TRBD2 is a possible D gene (5 bases). Looked up from germline, CDR1 is MDHEN and CDR2 is SYDVKM. The CDR3 is 12 residues long. The V gene lost 2 bases and the J gene lost 10 bases, with 9 bases spanning the gap. In DNA, the CDR3 is TGTGCCAGCAGTTTAAGCGGCCGGGAGCAGTTCTTC. Protein sequence: CASSLSGREQFF.

This clonotype has just a few counts. The DNA is omitted, as the CDR3 cannot be located on it reliably, and the CDR3 follows TCRdb's listing. The genes are TRBV11-2 and TRBJ1-1; the table's D call TRBD1 went unverified against the DNA. The CDR3 region is 14 residues in length, termini included. Germline V gives CDR1 SGHAT, CDR2 FQNNGV. The chain's CDR3 is CASSFTDISGQAFF.

This clonotype was counted at least ten times. The chain recombines TRBV5-1 with TRBJ2-7, with 12 bases identical to TRBD2. Germline CDR1 is SGHRS and CDR2 is YFSETQ. The CDR3 covers 15 residues. The V segment lost 6 bases and the J segment 4 bases; nucleotides outside the gene matches: 8. The CDR3 nucleotides are TGCGCCAGCACCCTAGCGGGGGGGCCTGGATACGAGCAGTACTTC. It encodes CASTLAGGPGYEQYF.

The chain links TRBV24-1 to TRBJ2-1; 8 nucleotides align to TRBD1. Trimming at V came to 4 bases and at J to 1 base, leaving 11 bases not matched to a gene. The CDR3 runs 18 residues. In germline, CDR1 is KGHDR, CDR2 SFDVKD. CDR3 nucleotide sequence: TGTGCCACCAGTGACCCCAACCGCGGGACAGGTTCCTACAATGAGCAGTTCTTC. It specifies CATSDPNRGTGSYNEQFF.

This clonotype showed up just a few times. The rearrangement joins TRBV13 to TRBJ2-5, with D unresolved. CDR1 is PRHDT and CDR2 is FYEKMQ in the germline V gene (reference sequence). Trimming removed 4 bases at V and 5 bases at J, with 11 bases between. This CDR3 is built from 13 residues. The CDR3 sequence is CASSSGTRETQYF. The CDR3, as DNA: TGTGCCAGCAGCTCAGGAACACGGGAGACCCAGTACTTC.

V gene TRBV28 combines with J gene TRBJ2-5, with D unresolved. Trimming shortened V by 2 bases and J by 9 bases, and 10 bases separated the two germline ends. The CDR3 is 12 amino acids. Looked up from germline, CDR1 is MDHEN and CDR2 is SYDVKM. The CDR3 protein is CASSLAWRAQYF. DNA for the CDR3: TGTGCCAGCAGTTTAGCGTGGAGAGCCCAGTACTTC.

This clonotype was found a few times. The gene calls are TRBV7-3 and TRBJ2-2; the D is unclear. In germline, CDR1 is SGHTA, CDR2 FQGTGA. This CDR3 comprises 16 residues. Trimming shortened V by 5 bases and J by 0 bases, and 13 bases separated the two germline ends. The DNA of the CDR3 is TGTGCCAGCAGCGTCCTTTTGGGGACGAACACCGGGGAGCTGTTTTTT. Its protein product is CASSVLLGTNTGELFF.

This clonotype has more than one count but fewer than ten. CDR3: CASSSRDSFYRNQPQHF. In DNA form, the CDR3 reads TGTGCCAGCAGCTCACGGGACAGTTTTTACCGGAATCAGCCCCAGCATTTT. This rearrangement joins TRBV5-5 to TRBJ1-5, with 7 bases identical to TRBD1. The germline CDR1 and CDR2 sequences are SGHKS and YYEKEE (reference sequence). CDR3 length: 17 residues. Trimming removed 3 bases from V and 4 bases from J; junction bases left unmatched: 13.

This clonotype was picked up a small number of times. The CDR3 DNA reads TGTGCCAGCAGTCCCGACGATGGACTAGCGGGTTTCTACAATGAGCAGTTCTTC. Its protein product is CASSPDDGLAGFYNEQFF. The chain uses TRBV28 and TRBJ2-1, with 11 bases identical to TRBD2. The ends lost 5 bases at V and 3 bases at J; junction bases unmatched: 12. The V gene's germline CDR1 is MDHEN and CDR2 SYDVKM. This CDR3 is 18 amino acids long.

This clonotype was observed a single time. A junction end diverges from the germline sequence, so it may reflect a read error. The chain joins TRBV5-8 to TRBJ1-1; D is unclear. Germline loops: CDR1 SGHTS, CDR2 YDEGEE. This CDR3 contains 15 residues. CDR3 sequence: CASGLQRRVNTEAFF. The CDR3 region has the DNA TGTGCCAGCGGCTTGCAAAGGCGGGTGAACACTGAAGCTTTCTTT.

CDR3 sequence reads: CASRGSADTQYF. Here the CDR3 DNA reads TGTGCCAGCCGAGGGAGCGCAGATACGCAGTATTTT. The rearrangement joins TRBV11-2 to TRBJ2-3, with a possible D match to TRBD2 (5 bases). V shed 8 bases and J shed 4 bases, with 10 bases lying between them. Germline loops: CDR1 SGHAT, CDR2 FQNNGV. The CDR3 is 12 residues long.

The rearrangement links TRBV6-5 to TRBJ2-1; D tentatively fits TRBD1 or TRBD2 (5 bases each). The CDR3 has 13 amino acids. Per germline, CDR1 MNHEY and CDR2 SVGAGI. V gave up 6 bases and J gave up 6 bases, with 12 bases separating them. The DNA for the CDR3 is TGTGCCAGCAGGAGGGGTTTTGTCAATGAGCAGTTCTTC. Its translation is CASRRGFVNEQFF.

This clonotype was observed a single time. The genes are TRBV20-1 and TRBJ2-3, with D hard to call. Per the germline V gene, CDR1 is DFQATT and CDR2 is SNEGSKA (reference sequence). The CDR3 is 11 residues long. Trimming stripped 0 bases from V and 8 bases from J, with 6 bases between. The CDR3 nucleotides are TGCAGTGCTAGAGAGCTTGGTACGCAGTATTTT. This gives the protein CSARELGTQYF.

This clonotype was counted only a few times. The chain joins TRBV4-3 to TRBJ2-5, with 8 bases matching TRBD1. The CDR3 consists of 16 residues. J was trimmed by 5 bases and V by 3 bases; bases with no gene match: 11. Germline V gene sequence: CDR1 LGHNA, CDR2 YSLEER. CDR3 in amino acids: CASSHGDRSLLETQYF. For the CDR3, the DNA is TGCGCCAGCAGCCATGGGGACAGGTCCCTTCTGGAGACCCAGTACTTC.

The genes are TRBV12-3 or TRBV12-4 and TRBJ1-5; the D gene is possibly TRBD1 (5 bases). V lost 5 bases and J lost 4, with 18 bases in between. The CDR3 is 16 residues long. CDR3 sequence reads: CASSAQGALANQPQHF. In DNA form, the CDR3 reads TGTGCCAGCAGTGCCCAAGGGGCCCTTGCAAATCAGCCCCAGCATTTT.